The entry below gives a single T cell receptor (beta chain) sequence along with its context. This sample is part of a study of T cells after yellow fever vaccination. TCRdb called the 5' RACE reads again in MiXCR, with one record for every CDR3 protein. Of hundreds of thousands of distinct CDR3 sequences listed, approximately 15% were seen once; the top ten hold around 15%. The V gene's germline CDR1 is MDHEN and CDR2 SYDVKM. The V and J ends lost 3 bases and 7 bases respectively, with 4 bases between them. This CDR3 spans 11 amino acids. The origin of this receptor is a man aged 25-45 years who received the YFV17D yellow fever vaccine. Sample: PBMCs, taken on the day of the yellow fever booster vaccination. The chain uses TRBV28 and TRBJ1-5; D unresolved. The CDR3 here is CASSFDQPQHF. The CDR3, as DNA: TGTGCCAGCAGTTTTGACCAGCCCCAGCATTTT.